The 6 T cell receptor beta chains listed next were all sequenced from one sample in a study of blood T cell repertoires in COVID-19. Repertoires were generated with immunoSEQ multiplex PCR, while TCRdb's copy carries only in-frame clones and drops some. Of more than 250,000 clones listed, around 88% were seen once; the top ten hold roughly 2.1%. The sample consisted of peripheral blood. Every receptor here comes from a woman in her 30s who had recovered from COVID-19.

J is TRBJ2-7 and V is TRBV13; perhaps TRBD1 as D (6 bases). Germline CDR1 and CDR2: PRHDT and FYEKMQ (reference sequence). The CDR3 runs to 14 residues. V was cut by 5 bases and J by 1 base, with 12 bases left in between. The CDR3 nucleotides are TGTGCCAGCAGCCATACAGGGCTATCCTACGAGCAGTACTTC. It codes for CASSHTGLSYEQYF.

V and J are TRBV30 and TRBJ2-1; tentatively, D is TRBD1 (6 bases). Per germline, CDR1 GTSNPN and CDR2 SVGIG (reference sequence). This CDR3 spans 14 amino acids. V dropped 4 bases and J dropped 3 bases, with 13 bases sitting between them. The CDR3 DNA follows: TGTGCCTGGACTAACGGACAGCTCTACAATGAGCAGTTCTTC. The encoded protein is CAWTNGQLYNEQFF.

The V call is TRBV11-2, the J call TRBJ1-2, with TRBD1 matching over 10 bases. The CDR3 length is 17 residues. CDR1 is SGHAT, CDR2 FQNNGV, per germline. V shed 5 bases, J shed 6 bases, and the junction held 15 bases outside the gene matches. The CDR3 nucleotides are TGTGCCAGCAGCCCACGGACAGGGGGGTCGGGGGATGATGGCTACACCTTC. The encoded protein is CASSPRTGGSGDDGYTF.

This CDR3 reads CRRSEQFF. In nucleotides, the CDR3 is TGCAGGCGCTCTGAGCAGTTCTTC. The rearrangement links TRBV20-1 to TRBJ2-1, with no clear D. The CDR3 has 8 residues. Germline V gene sequence: CDR1 DFQATT, CDR2 SNEGSKA (reference sequence).

CDR3 nucleotides: TGTGCCAGCAGTCGACCGGGACAGGGCTTCTACGAGCAGTACTTC. As protein: CASSRPGQGFYEQYF. The genes are TRBV6-5 and TRBJ2-7; TRBD1 aligns across 9 bases. Germline values: CDR1 MNHEY, CDR2 SVGAGI. V lost 5 bases and J lost 3; bases outside the gene matches: 8. CDR3 length: 15 amino acids.

J is TRBJ1-5 and V is TRBV6-1; TRBD1 might be the D (6 bases). V lost 0 bases, J lost 5 bases, and 11 bases lay in between. Germline V gene data show CDR1 as MNHNS and CDR2 as SASEGT. This CDR3 is 15 amino acids long. CDR3 nucleotide sequence: TGTGCCAGCAGTGAAGCGCCGGGGGGCGATCAGCCCCAGCATTTT. Translated, it gives CASSEAPGGDQPQHF.